These T cell receptor beta chains were read from a single sample in a study of blood T cell repertoires in COVID-19. Produced via immunoSEQ multiplex PCR; TCRdb's table is partial and in-frame only. The data hold 52,000 or so clones, with 90% observed a single time. Sequencing input: peripheral blood. The receptors were sampled from a woman at least 80 years old with acute or convalescent COVID-19. The CDR3 runs from the conserved cysteine through the conserved F or W. Each record gives: CDR3 length, V gene, J gene, CDR3 protein.

11	TRBV30	TRBJ2-1	CAWRGGGGQIF
18	TRBV7-6	TRBJ2-3	CASSLLSPGLAVTDTQYF
15	TRBV25-1	TRBJ1-2	CASSDRQGLIYGYTF
15	TRBV6-1	TRBJ1-1	CASSDPRGPHTEAFF
13	TRBV24-1	TRBJ2-1	CATTERVYNEQFF
16	TRBV4-1	TRBJ1-6	CASSRQTGSYNSPLHF
15	TRBV7-9	TRBJ1-5	CASSLDGGSNQPQHF
16	TRBV28	TRBJ1-4	CASSPTRPKGSEKLFF
15	TRBV5-4	TRBJ2-2	CASSPGTRGSGELFF
14	TRBV5-6	TRBJ2-7	CASSRDRRAYEQYF
14	TRBV7-3	TRBJ1-1	CASSTGPSNTEAFF
12	TRBV10-3	TRBJ1-2	CAISEAAGEYTF
17	TRBV5-4	TRBJ2-2	CASSRGLAGVGTGELFF
18	TRBV27	TRBJ1-2	CASSLSARSGTGVRGYTF
13	TRBV25-1	TRBJ2-5	CASRGTQQETQYF
16	TRBV19	TRBJ1-5	CASSYHGGDGNQPQHF
21	TRBV5-1	TRBJ2-4	CASSLGQIQGRGTLAKNIQYF
17	TRBV5-1	TRBJ1-1	CASSLAPSGGQNTEAFF
13	TRBV6-6	TRBJ2-7	CASRSGSSYEQYF
15	TRBV7-9	TRBJ2-3	CASSLVAGSTDTQYF
13	TRBV4-3	TRBJ2-5	CASSLTDQETQYF
14	TRBV9	TRBJ2-1	CASSADRGNNEQFF
16	TRBV18	TRBJ1-2	CASSESQDRRGFGYTF
15	TRBV9	TRBJ1-5	CASSGGVNSNQPQHF
14	TRBV2	TRBJ2-7	CASNPGTGDYEQYF
14	TRBV11-2	TRBJ2-7	CASSLTSGAYEQYF
14	TRBV19	TRBJ1-4	CASSILGHGEKLFF
14	TRBV5-1	TRBJ1-4	CASRRQESNEKLFF
16	TRBV19	TRBJ1-1	CASSIARGKVDTEAFF
15	TRBV9	TRBJ1-5	CASSVGGGRGMSLHF